The source of this TCR beta chain is a study of early T cells in non-severe SARS-CoV-2 infection. Study information: Chains were unpaired, as sequencing was done on bulk RNA from unsorted whole blood.

Unique molecular identifiers tagged individual cDNA molecules. Via MiXCR, TCRdb re-called the 5' RACE reads, giving one row per CDR3 protein. This table has roughly 41,000 distinct CDR3 sequences, approximately 5.9% appearing once. Looked up from germline, CDR1 is MDHEN and CDR2 is SYDVKM. CDR3 length: 17 residues. V was pared by 2 bases and J by 3 bases, with 17 bases between. Study results and caveats: The VDJdb matching leaned toward anti-spike CD8 responses and overlooked private and CD4 specificities.

Regarding this clonotype: Its antigen is undetermined.

The chain employs TRBV28 and TRBJ1-5; D might be TRBD1 (6 bases). The TCR sequence derives from an adult who was a healthcare worker with PCR-confirmed SARS-CoV-2 infection or an uninfected control (not recorded which). The sequences come from whole blood, collected at baseline. DNA of the CDR3: TGTGCCAGCAGTTTAAGGGGGGCCCACTCTAACAATCAGCCCCAGCATTTT. Protein sequence: CASSLRGAHSNNQPQHF.